This T cell receptor (beta chain) comes out of a study of long-term antiretroviral therapy in people with HIV (dated by TCRdb to between 2021 and 2024). Regarding the research as a whole: The earliest samples were collected roughly a decade before the 2015 WHO recommendation for immediate ART, at a time when ART was usually postponed until CD4 counts fell. The cohort contributed about 180 cryopreserved PBMC samples from about 33 adults with confirmed HIV infection, collected serially over a mean of around six years (range 1-12). A retrospective serial study tested whether changes in peripheral blood TRB repertoire composition and diversity were associated with ART initiation and durable HIV suppression. Among the approximately 27 participants with HIV, over nine were female. No cross-contamination during QIAcube processing was shown when test extractions of a monoclonal T-cell line were performed alongside 30 to 40 polyclonal samples. Study-wide findings and limitations: Narrower CDR3 length ranges were observed in HIV repertoires than in controls, and an antigen-experienced repertoire with only a slight naive shift after ART was suggested by the network structure. Expanded TRB clones identified before ART initiation dominated the repertoire at all time points, although this dominance fluctuated and declined in many PLHIV after ART. The samples span the years 2004 to 2017, and the ART regimens used at that time may not be as effective as current regimens. Because cell numbers in pre-ART samples were limited, unsorted PBMC were profiled instead of sorted CD4+ and CD8+ T cells. Inferences about post-ART repertoire changes are limited because no data were available on ART adherence, viral resistance or therapy changes. Owing to limited PBMC availability, only the TCR beta chain was sequenced, without alpha chain pairing. Starting ART was linked to a significant rise in TRB diversity, yet even with long-term ART the diversity remained significantly lower than in transplant donor controls.

With respect to this clone: No cognate antigen has been identified for it. The input lacks base qualities; no much larger clone sits a single base away.

Participants were included only if at least one PBMC sample before ART initiation and at least two post-ART samples were available. Every participant with HIV received treatment in the United States of America. Before DNA extraction, cryopreserved samples of roughly 0.9-11 million PBMC were thawed and then washed. At the time of the earliest PBMC sample for each participant with HIV, ages ranged from roughly 23 to 55 years. PBMC samples from each participant spanned 1-4 timepoints before ART initiation and 2-8 timepoints after ART initiation, with a median of 7 samples. Serial HIV viral load, CD4+ T-cell count, ART history and demographic data were obtained for every participant. Genomic DNA was extracted from unsorted PBMC with a Qiagen kit on a QIAcube, processed in batches of 12 samples. The immunoSEQ hsTCRB v3.0 assay was used at survey level resolution to sequence the TRB variable region. TRB sequencing targeted a depth of 40,000-50,000 T-cell genomes per sample. TRB libraries were pooled and sequenced on an Illumina MiSeq using a v3 150-cycle kit. As for the authors' bioinformatics: Repertoire analysis was run in R within a reproducible Nextflow workflow that covered QC, data transformation and analysis. LymphoSeq2, an R package for AIRR-Seq data exploration, was used to implement custom analyses. A handful of samples that produced fewer than 5000 total TRB sequences were removed, so approximately 190 HIV repertoires were analyzed. Among the 170 to 200 HIV repertoires that were kept, approximately 61 were collected before ART initiation and about 130 were collected after ART initiation. Each repertoire was downsampled to 5000 TRB nucleotide sequences, and summary statistics were averaged across 100 downsampling iterations. The analysis kept only TRB sequences whose CDR3 regions were at least seven amino acids long. Two measures captured diversity: a Shannon entropy-derived clonality score and the Gini coefficient. In repertoire networks, the top 5000 CDR3 amino acid sequences were linked whenever an edit distance of one separated two sequences. For TRB CDR3 amino acid sequences, antigen specificity groups and MHC restriction were predicted with GLIPH2. To flag known associations with CMV, EBV, HIV or tissue antigens, CDR3 amino acid sequences were compared against VDJdb and McPAS-TCR. Pre-ART, post-ART and control groups were compared with Wilcoxon signed-rank tests and Holm-Bonferroni correction. In its TCRdb copy, this immuneACCESS table keeps in-frame sequences only and misses some clones. Where compared with another copy, unresolved V genes explain less than half of these, and the others have no known cause. V and J calls and clone size come straight from that table; D and trimming were deduced from the DNA. This sample holds 7,000 or so clones; under 85% were observed only once. The top ten hold around 30% of the sample.

The CDR3, cysteine through phenylalanine, is 15 amino acids long. Solely the CDR3 DNA is kept, with 45 bases framed from the first base. Deletion took 1 base off V and 4 bases off J, with a span of 14 bases between the germline ends. As encoded in the germline V gene, CDR1 is SGHDT while CDR2 is YYEEEE. This clonotype was obtained from a man aged 40-49 years with HIV. Here the sequenced sample was unsorted PBMCs, taken 0.2 years after starting antiretroviral therapy. In this chain, TRBV5-6 is recombined with TRBJ1-1, with TRBD1 as a weak D call on 6 bases. The DNA sequence follows: TGTGCCAGCAGCTTGATCGGGGGGCTAGGCACTGAAGCTTTCTTT. It translates to CASSLIGGLGTEAFF. This CDR3, with the reference TRBV5-6 and TRBJ1-1 proteins standing in past its ends, gives the full variable domain DAGVTQSPTHLIKTRGQQVTLRCSPKSGHDTVSWYQQALGQGPQFIFQYYEEEERQRGNFPDRFSGHQFPNYSSELNVNALLLGDSALYLCASSLIGGLGTEAFFGQGTRLTVV.